This TCR beta chain comes out of a study of blood T cell repertoires in COVID-19. Across the whole study: The samples span acute and convalescent COVID-19 from the United States, Italy and Spain.

V shed 5 bases, J shed 0 bases, and the junction held 0 bases outside the gene matches. Germline CDR1 and CDR2: SGHVS and FNYEAQ. CDR3 length: 15 residues. As processed by the authors: Amplification from reference gene primers served as the basis for estimated nucleated cell counts. Assay: immunoSEQ multiplex PCR; the TCRdb copy retains only in-frame clones and omits some. The V and J calls and the clone size are those of that table, but D and trimming were determined from the DNA. The table includes about 230,000 clones, about 83% detected once. The source material was peripheral blood. The source is an elderly man with acute or convalescent COVID-19. The chain couples TRBV7-6 to TRBJ2-2, with TRBD1 matching over 10 bases. The CDR3 sequence is CASSGQGANTGELFF. CDR3 nucleotides: TGTGCCAGCAGCGGACAGGGGGCGAACACCGGGGAGCTGTTTTTT.